This T cell receptor beta chain was profiled in a study of shared clonotypes between healthy human individuals. The authors ran unsorted PBMC replicate PCRs on 300 ng DNA, about 30,000 T cell genomes. Sequencing used immunoSEQ multiplex PCR; TCRdb keeps in-frame clones, though not all of them. The sample contains fewer than 550,000 clones, nearly 80% of which appear only once. The sequence was obtained from a woman aged 40 to 49 in good health. Some clones in this sample may be carry-over from other donors' samples. Sequenced sample: PBMCs.

CDR3 sequence: CASSRQKLAGGGNEQFF. Written as DNA, the CDR3 is TGTGCCAGCTCACGGCAGAAACTAGCGGGAGGGGGCAATGAGCAGTTCTTC. V usage is TRBV18 and J usage is TRBJ2-1; 13 positions match TRBD2. The CDR3 contains 17 residues. Losses at the gene ends were 4 bases for V and 6 bases for J; bases not matched to a gene: 9. Germline assignment: CDR1 KGHSH and CDR2 LQKENI.